The present entry profiles one T cell receptor beta chain with its context. This entry belongs to a study of shared clonotypes between healthy human individuals. Trimming took 6 bases from V and 1 from J, leaving 15 bases between them. This CDR3 comprises 15 residues. Germline lookup yields CDR1 MNHEY and CDR2 SMNVEV (reference sequence). The test was conducted at deep level. Measured with immunoSEQ multiplex PCR; TCRdb has only the in-frame clones, and not every one. This table has some 2.1 million clones, 85% to 95% appearing once. Naive CD8 cells comprised CD45RO-negative, CCR7-positively selected cells, excluding terminally differentiated effector memory CD45RA+ cells.

The sample consisted of naive CD8+ T cells sorted from blood. The sequence came from a man younger than 35 in good health. The chain has TRBV27 and TRBJ1-1; maybe TRBD1 (5 bases). The CDR3 sequence is CASRITGAQNTEAFF. CDR3 nucleotides: TGTGCCAGCAGAATTACAGGAGCGCAGAACACTGAAGCTTTCTTT.